This T cell receptor (beta chain) comes out of a study of response to subunit inactivated influenza vaccine. One entry per CDR3 protein, called by TCRdb with MiXCR from the RT-PCR reads. Altogether about 570,000 distinct CDR3 sequences are present, about 11% being singletons, with the ten largest covering roughly 9.6%. The table lists this clonotype with a few counts. Per germline, CDR1 LGHNA and CDR2 YSLEER. V lost 0 bases and J 6 bases, leaving 12 bases between the germline ends. The CDR3 spans 15 residues. The same data also contributed to another study, on T cells expressing NK-cell markers. This second study says: TCR beta cDNA was generated via 5'RACE template switching incorporating UMIs.

The sequence was collected from a man aged 50-60 years who received an inactivated influenza vaccine. This chain uses TRBV4-3 with TRBJ2-1, with D perhaps matching TRBD1 or TRBD2 (5 bases each). The specimen was PBMCs from blood, collected on the day of vaccination. The CDR3 nucleotides are TGCGCCAGCAGCCAAGACCGAGGGGTCGGCAATGAGCAGTTCTTC. Protein product: CASSQDRGVGNEQFF.